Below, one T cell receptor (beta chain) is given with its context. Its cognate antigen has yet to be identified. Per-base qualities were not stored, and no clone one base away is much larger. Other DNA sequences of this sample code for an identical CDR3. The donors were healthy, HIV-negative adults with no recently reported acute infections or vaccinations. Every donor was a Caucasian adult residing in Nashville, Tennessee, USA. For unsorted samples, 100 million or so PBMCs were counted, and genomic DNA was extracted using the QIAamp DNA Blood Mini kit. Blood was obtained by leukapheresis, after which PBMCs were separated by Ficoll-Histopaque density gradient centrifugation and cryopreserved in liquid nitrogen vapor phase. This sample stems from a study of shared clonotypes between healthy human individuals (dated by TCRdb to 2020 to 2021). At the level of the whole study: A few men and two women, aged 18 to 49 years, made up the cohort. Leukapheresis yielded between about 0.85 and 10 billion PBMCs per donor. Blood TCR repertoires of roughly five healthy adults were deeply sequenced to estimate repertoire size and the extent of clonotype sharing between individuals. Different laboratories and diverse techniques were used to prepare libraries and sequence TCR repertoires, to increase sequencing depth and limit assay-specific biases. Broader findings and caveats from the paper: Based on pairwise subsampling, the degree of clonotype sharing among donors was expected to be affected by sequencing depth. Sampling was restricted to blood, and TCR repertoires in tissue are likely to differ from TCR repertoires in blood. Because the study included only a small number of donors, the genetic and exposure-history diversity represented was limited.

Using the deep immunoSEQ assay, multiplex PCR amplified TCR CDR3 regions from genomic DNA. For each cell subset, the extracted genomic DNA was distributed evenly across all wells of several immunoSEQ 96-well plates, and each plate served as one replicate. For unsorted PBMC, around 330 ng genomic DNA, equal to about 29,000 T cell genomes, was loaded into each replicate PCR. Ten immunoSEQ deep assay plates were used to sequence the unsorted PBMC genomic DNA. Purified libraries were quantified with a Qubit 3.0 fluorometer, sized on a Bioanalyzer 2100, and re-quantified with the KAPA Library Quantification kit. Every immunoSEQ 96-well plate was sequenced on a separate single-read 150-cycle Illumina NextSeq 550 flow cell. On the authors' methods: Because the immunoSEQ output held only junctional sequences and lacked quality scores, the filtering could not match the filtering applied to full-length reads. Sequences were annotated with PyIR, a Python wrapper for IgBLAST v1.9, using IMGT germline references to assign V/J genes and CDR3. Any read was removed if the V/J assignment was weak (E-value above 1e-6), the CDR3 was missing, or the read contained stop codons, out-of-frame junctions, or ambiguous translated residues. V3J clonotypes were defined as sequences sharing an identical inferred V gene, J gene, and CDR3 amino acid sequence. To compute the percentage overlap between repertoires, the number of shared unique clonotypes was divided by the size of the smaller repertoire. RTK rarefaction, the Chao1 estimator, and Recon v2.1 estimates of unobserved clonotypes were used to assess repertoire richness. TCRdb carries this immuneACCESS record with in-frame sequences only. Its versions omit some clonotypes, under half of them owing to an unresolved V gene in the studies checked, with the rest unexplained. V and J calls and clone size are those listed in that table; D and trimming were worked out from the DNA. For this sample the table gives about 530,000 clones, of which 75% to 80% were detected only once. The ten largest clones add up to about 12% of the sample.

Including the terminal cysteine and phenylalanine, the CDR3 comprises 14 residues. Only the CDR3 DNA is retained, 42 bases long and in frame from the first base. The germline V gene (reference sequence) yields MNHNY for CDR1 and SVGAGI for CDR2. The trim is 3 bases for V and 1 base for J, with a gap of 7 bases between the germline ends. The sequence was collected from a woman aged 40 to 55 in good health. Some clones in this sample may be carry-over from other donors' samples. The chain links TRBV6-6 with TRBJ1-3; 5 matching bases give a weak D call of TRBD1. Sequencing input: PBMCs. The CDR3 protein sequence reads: CASSYSGSGNTIYF. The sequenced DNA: TGTGCCAGCAGTTATTCAGGGTCTGGAAACACCATATATTTT.